The 26 T cell receptor beta chains given below trace back to one sample, sequenced in a study of T cell clonality in common variable immunodeficiency. The repertoire was sequenced with immunoSEQ multiplex PCR; TCRdb's copy has only in-frame clones and lacks some. Recorded here are 80,000 or so clones, with no singletons, and the ten leading clones hold around 0.82%. The source material was peripheral blood mononuclear cells. The receptors originated from a person between 18 and 75 years old in good health.

At least ten counts were recorded for this clone. The missing CDR3 end, 3 residues past where the read stops, is filled in from the germline J gene. The chain recombines TRBV30 with TRBJ1-2; 9 nucleotides align to TRBD1. This CDR3 region has 14 residues. V was pared by 2 bases and J by 4 bases, with 5 bases of the junction left unmatched. Germline V lookup: CDR1 GTSNPN, CDR2 SVGIG (reference sequence). The CDR3 bases that were read are TGTGCCTGGAGTCCGGGACAGGGAGTCTATGGC. It yields the protein CAWSPGQGVYG. The full CDR3 protein reads CAWSPGQGVYGYTF.

This clone was detected many times. The sequence runs out 3 residues before the end of the CDR3; the remainder is reconstructed from the germline J gene. This sequence joins TRBV5-4 and TRBJ1-4, with a possible D match to TRBD1 (5 bases). V was shortened by 1 base and J by 6 bases, with 10 bases between the two germline ends. The CDR3 loop spans 14 amino acids. Germline values: CDR1 SGHNT, CDR2 YYREEE (reference sequence). CDR3 bases read: TGTGCCAGCAGCTTGATTGGGGCTGATGAAAAA. This sequence encodes CASSLIGADEK. The whole CDR3 sequence reads CASSLIGADEKLFF.

This clone has a count of ten or more. Read data end 3 residues before the CDR3 end; the end is taken from the germline J gene. The chain couples TRBV19 to TRBJ1-6; 7 bases align to TRBD1. V trimming: 4 bases; J trimming: 5 bases; junction bases outside the gene matches: 5. Germline V gene sequence: CDR1 LNHDA, CDR2 SQIVND (reference sequence). CDR3 length: 15 residues. Here the CDR3 reads CASSTGTADNSPLHF. Partial CDR3 DNA: TGTGCCAGTAGTACTGGGACAGCCGATAATTCACCC.

This clone came up many times. The sequenced fragment ends 3 residues before the CDR3 boundary, so the rest is inferred from the germline J gene. The chain employs TRBV10-3 and TRBJ2-2; 8 bases are a match to TRBD1. Trimming at V came to 6 bases and at J to 8 bases, leaving 11 bases not matched to a gene. Germline V gene data show CDR1 as ENHRY and CDR2 as SYGVKD. This CDR3 region has 15 residues. CDR3 amino acids: CAISSSGQGSGELFF. The CDR3 bases that were read are TGTGCCATCAGCTCATCCGGACAGGGATCAGGGGAG.

This clone has at least ten counts. Read sequence stops 3 residues before the CDR3 end, and the germline J gene provides the missing end. This chain uses TRBV20-1 with TRBJ2-7, with 11 bases identical to TRBD2. This CDR3 has 15 residues. V shed 5 bases and J 6 bases; nucleotides not matched to a gene: 12. CDR1 is DFQATT, CDR2 SNEGSKA, per germline (reference sequence). The CDR3 DNA, read in part, is TGCAGTGCTCCTAAATCTAGCGGGAGGTCTTCCGAG. Translation gives CSAPKSSGRSSE. The CDR3 in full is CSAPKSSGRSSEQYF.

This clone was picked up many times. The observed sequence ends 3 residues before the CDR3 terminus, with the missing tail filled in from the germline J gene. V usage is TRBV20-1 and J usage is TRBJ2-5; tentative D call: TRBD2 (6 bases). Germline V gene sequence: CDR1 DFQATT, CDR2 SNEGSKA (reference sequence). The CDR3 has 13 amino acids. The V and J ends lost 1 base and 6 bases respectively, with 12 bases between them. CDR3 sequence reads: CSARGQGGQTQYF. The sequenced part of the CDR3 DNA is TGCAGTGCTAGAGGTCAGGGAGGACAGACC.

This clone was detected ten times or more. The part of the CDR3 DNA that was read is TGTGCCAGCAGCTTCACAGCGGAAGAGACC. Its protein product is CASSFTAEET. The entire CDR3 protein reads CASSFTAEETQYF. V usage is TRBV5-6 and J usage is TRBJ2-5, with D tentatively TRBD2 (5 bases). The CDR3 end lies 3 residues beyond the end of the read and is filled in from the germline J gene. The germline CDR1 and CDR2 sequences are SGHDT and YYEEEE. This CDR3 has 13 amino acids. Trimming pared 2 bases from V and 3 bases from J, leaving 8 bases between. Full variable domain (rest looked up from reference TRBV5-6 and TRBJ2-5): DAGVTQSPTHLIKTRGQQVTLRCSPKSGHDTVSWYQQALGQGPQFIFQYYEEEERQRGNFPDRFSGHQFPNYSSELNVNALLLGDSALYLCASSFTAEETQYFGPGTRLLVL.

Ten or more counts support this clone. The CDR3 end lies 3 residues beyond the end of the read and is filled in from the germline J gene. The genes are TRBV7-9 and TRBJ1-4; D gene uncertain. The CDR3 spans 12 residues. V was clipped by 1 base and J by 10 bases, with 7 bases between them. Per the germline V gene, CDR1 is SEHNR and CDR2 is FQNEAQ (reference sequence). The CDR3: CASSLDRGKLFF. CDR3 bases read: TGTGCCAGCAGCTTAGATCGAGGAAAA.

This clone was counted at least ten times. The missing CDR3 end, 3 residues past where the read stops, is filled in from the germline J gene. This sequence joins TRBV19 and TRBJ1-5; 7 positions match TRBD1. Unmatched junction bases numbered 16, after V lost 5 bases and J lost 9 bases. CDR1 LNHDA and CDR2 SQIVND come from the germline V gene (reference sequence). The CDR3 has 16 amino acids. CDR3 DNA, as far as it was read: TGTGCCAGTAGTTTAATACAGGGGCCCTCGGGGGCGCCC. As protein: CASSLIQGPSGAP. From start to end, the CDR3 is CASSLIQGPSGAPQHF.

This clone occurred many times. Sequencing ends 3 residues short of the CDR3 end; the germline J gene provides the rest. The J gene is TRBJ2-6, the V gene TRBV2; D gene ambiguous. Trimming pared 3 bases from V and 1 base from J, leaving 10 bases between. CDR1 SNHLY and CDR2 FYNNEI come from the germline V gene. The CDR3 extends over 16 amino acids. The CDR3 sequence is CASSDAVPSGANVLTF. Incomplete CDR3 DNA: TGTGCCAGCAGTGATGCGGTCCCTTCTGGGGCCAACGTC.

The sample holds many counts of this clone. The CDR3 is cut off 3 residues early in the read; its end comes from the germline J gene. This sample also contains other DNA sequences that code for the same CDR3. The chain is built from TRBV20-1 and TRBJ2-1; TRBD2 is a possible D gene (5 bases). Trimming shortened V by 2 bases and J by 4 bases, and 9 bases separated the two germline ends. This CDR3 is 13 amino acids long. Germline assignment: CDR1 DFQATT and CDR2 SNEGSKA (reference sequence). The sequenced CDR3 bases are TGCAGTGCTAGACCGAGCGGATACAATGAG. Its protein is CSARPSGYNE. The CDR3, in full, reads CSARPSGYNEQFF.

This clone was detected many times. The read terminates 3 residues before the CDR3 end, so the remaining end is supplied by the germline J gene. V is TRBV7-6 and J is TRBJ2-3; possibly TRBD2 for D (6 bases). The V gene lost 5 bases and the J gene lost 5 bases, with 20 bases spanning the gap. This CDR3 has 16 amino acids. CDR1 and CDR2 (germline): SGHVS, FNYEAQ. The sequenced CDR3 bases are TGTGCCAGCAGCGGGATCGGGCGGGGCGGGGAAGATACG. It codes for CASSGIGRGGEDT. The complete CDR3 sequence is CASSGIGRGGEDTQYF.

In this sample, this clone turned up many times. The sequence runs out 3 residues before the end of the CDR3; the remainder is reconstructed from the germline J gene. The chain uses TRBV14 and TRBJ2-5; 13 nucleotides agree with TRBD2. V lost 5 bases, J lost 6 bases, and 9 bases stayed unmatched. The CDR3 runs 16 residues. Germline V gives CDR1 SGHDN, CDR2 FVKESK. CDR3 bases read: TGTGCCAGCAGCGGATGGACTAGCGGGAGCGGGAAGACC. Translated, it gives CASSGWTSGSGKT. The entire CDR3 sequence reads CASSGWTSGSGKTQYF.

This clone was observed many times. The CDR3 goes on 3 residues after the read ends, and that part is filled in from the germline J gene. The chain uses TRBV20-1 and TRBJ2-2; 12 positions agree with TRBD2. Trimming took 3 bases from V and 1 from J; bases not matched to a gene: 9. The CDR3 is 18 residues long. CDR1 is DFQATT and CDR2 is SNEGSKA in the germline V gene (reference sequence). The CDR3 spells CSARVGLAGLKNTGELFF. The covered CDR3 bases are TGCAGTGCTAGGGTGGGACTAGCGGGTCTTAAGAACACCGGGGAG.

With regard to this clone: The read comes to an end 3 residues before the CDR3 does, leaving the germline J gene to fill in the end. This sequence joins TRBV6-2 or TRBV6-3 and TRBJ2-2; 10 nucleotides line up with TRBD1. V was clipped by 8 bases and J by 7 bases; unmatched bases: 4. Germline CDR1 reads MNHEY; CDR2 reads SVGEGT. The CDR3 spans 13 residues. The CDR3 bases that were read are TGTGCCAGCTGGGGACAGGGGTTCGGGGAG. Encoded protein: CASWGQGFGE. The whole CDR3 is CASWGQGFGELFF.

This clone was observed at least ten times. From the germline J gene comes the end of the CDR3, since the read stops 3 residues before it. V gene TRBV10-3 combines with J gene TRBJ2-7; D remains unclear. The CDR3 length is 12 residues. With 10 bases removed from V and 0 bases from J, the gap between germline ends came to 10 bases. Germline V gives CDR1 ENHRY, CDR2 SYGVKD. The CDR3 DNA, read in part, is TGTGCCACTCACGGTAGCTCCTACGAG. Translated, it gives CATHGSSYE. The CDR3 reads in full as CATHGSSYEQYF.

This clone has ten or more counts. The CDR3 end falls 3 residues outside the read, so it is completed with the germline J gene. The rearrangement joins TRBV6-2 or TRBV6-3 to TRBJ1-2; no clear D gene. The CDR3 is 14 amino acids. CDR1 and CDR2 from the germline V gene are MNHEY and SVGEGT. Trimming left V 8 bases short and J 4 bases short, with 17 bases between. This chain's CDR3 is CASGDPPTTYGYTF. The part of the CDR3 DNA that was read is TGTGCCAGCGGTGATCCACCGACAACCTATGGC.

This clone was found a few times. This may arise from a read error, as a much more abundant clone is one base away. The sequenced fragment ends 3 residues before the CDR3 boundary, so the rest is inferred from the germline J gene. The V and J genes are TRBV11-2 and TRBJ2-7, with D perhaps TRBD2 (5 bases). V was shortened by 5 bases and J by 3 bases, with 5 bases between the two germline ends. This CDR3 has 11 residues. Germline V gives CDR1 SGHAT, CDR2 FQNNGV. CDR3 loop: CASSRGYEQYF. The sequenced CDR3 bases are TGTGCCAGCAGCCGGGGCTACGAG.

This clone was counted many times. The missing CDR3 end, 3 residues past where the read stops, is filled in from the germline J gene. V gene TRBV15 combines with J gene TRBJ2-1; 10 bases align to TRBD2. The CDR3 contains 15 residues. Germline V gene data show CDR1 as LNHNV and CDR2 as YYDKDF (reference sequence). Germline trimming cut 3 bases from V and 7 bases from J; bases unmatched to any gene: 6. The sequenced part of the CDR3 DNA is TGTGCCACCAGCAGGGAGGGACTAGCGCTGAATGAG. Amino acids: CATSREGLALNE. The full CDR3 protein reads CATSREGLALNEQFF. Complete variable domain (other parts from reference TRBV15 and TRBJ2-1): DAMVIQNPRYQVTQFGKPVTLSCSQTLNHNVMYWYQQKSSQAPKLLFHYYDKDFNNEADTPDNFQSRRPNTSFCFLDIRSPGLGDTAMYLCATSREGLALNEQFFGPGTRLTVL.

A word on this clone: The read terminates 3 residues ahead of where the CDR3 ends, so the germline J gene completes it. This chain links TRBV10-2 with TRBJ1-2, with D possibly TRBD1 on 6 matching bases. The CDR3 extends over 13 amino acids. Trimming stripped 3 bases from V and 6 bases from J, with 11 bases between. Germline CDR1 is WSHSY and CDR2 is SAAADI. CDR3 bases read: TGCGCCAGCAGTGATGGACAGAAGGATGGC. This sequence encodes CASSDGQKDG. The whole CDR3 sequence reads CASSDGQKDGYTF.

This clone was counted at least ten times. The observed sequence ends 3 residues before the CDR3 terminus, with the missing tail filled in from the germline J gene. Other DNA sequences within the sample encode an identical CDR3. The rearrangement uses TRBV18 and TRBJ1-6; 11 nucleotides agree with TRBD1. Germline CDR1 KGHSH, CDR2 LQKENI. The CDR3 totals 14 residues. With V trimmed by 1 base and J by 10 bases, 0 bases remained unmatched. CDR3 sequence: CASSPRDRGSPLHF. CDR3 DNA, as far as it was read: TGTGCCAGCTCACCACGGGACAGGGGGTCACCC.

In its sample, this clone was seen many times. The read ends 3 residues before the CDR3 terminus; that terminus is restored from the germline J gene. This chain connects TRBV7-2 to TRBJ2-5; D gene uncertain. V was pared by 5 bases and J by 5 bases, with 9 bases between. The germline CDR1 and CDR2 sequences are SGHTA and FQGNSA. The CDR3 has 12 amino acids. The CDR3 bases that were read are TGTGCCAGCAGCCTTAGCCGGGAGACC. This sequence encodes CASSLSRET. The full CDR3 is CASSLSRETQYF.

This clone was detected many times. CDR3 in amino acids: CASSTRVGGENYGYTF. Incomplete CDR3 DNA: TGTGCCAGCAGCACCAGGGTAGGGGGAGAGAACTATGGC. The chain couples TRBV9 to TRBJ1-2, with D possibly being TRBD1 (6 bases). The read falls 3 residues short of the CDR3 end, and the missing part is taken from the germline J gene. Trimming pared 4 bases from V and 2 bases from J, leaving 18 bases between. The germline gives CDR1 SGDLS, CDR2 YYNGEE. The CDR3 loop spans 16 amino acids.

This clone was counted ten times or more. The CDR3 end lies 3 residues beyond the end of the read and is filled in from the germline J gene. V and J are TRBV19 and TRBJ2-1, with D unresolved. V lost 5 bases and J 0 bases, leaving 17 bases between the germline ends. From germline, CDR1 is LNHDA and CDR2 SQIVND (reference sequence). The CDR3 is 17 residues long. CDR3 sequence reads: CASSVLFGALSYNEQFF. The sequenced CDR3 bases are TGTGCCAGTAGTGTTCTATTCGGTGCGCTCTCCTACAATGAG.

This clone came up many times. The CDR3 goes on 3 residues after the read ends, and that part is filled in from the germline J gene. The chain has TRBV6-2 or TRBV6-3 and TRBJ2-1; D is possibly TRBD2 (6 bases). This CDR3 is built from 15 residues. The V end was cut by 7 bases, the J end by 0 bases, with 13 bases between. Germline loops: CDR1 MNHEY, CDR2 SVGEGT. The CDR3 bases that were read are TGTGCCAGCAACCAGGGAGGTAACTCCTACAATGAG. Protein sequence: CASNQGGNSYNE. The whole CDR3 protein reads CASNQGGNSYNEQFF.

In this sample, this clone turned up many times. The read ends 3 residues shy of where the CDR3 ends; the end is completed using the germline J gene. This chain connects TRBV20-1 to TRBJ1-5, with 9 bases matching TRBD1. Germline V gene sequence: CDR1 DFQATT, CDR2 SNEGSKA (reference sequence). This CDR3 spans 19 amino acids. V was clipped by 4 bases and J by 2 bases; unmatched bases: 18. CDR3 bases read: TGCAGTGCTACCGACTACCTGGACAGGGGCCGGGCTGGCAATCAGCCC. Translation: CSATDYLDRGRAGNQP. Given in full, the CDR3 is CSATDYLDRGRAGNQPQHF.